The clone carrying this T cell receptor beta chain has just a few counts. Its antigen remains unknown. The J segment lost 9 bases and the V segment lost 3 bases, leaving 14 bases of the junction unmatched. The germline gives CDR1 DFQATT, CDR2 SNEGSKA (reference sequence). This CDR3 region has 15 residues. The data belong to a study of blood T cells in healthy people across ages. Study-wide findings and caveats: Fewer expanded clones and more diversity marked long-lived versus aged donors.

A sample-barcoded 5' primer and a J-beta primer mix were used in a second PCR of about 7 to 12 cycles. TCRdb called the 5' RACE reads again in MiXCR, with one record for every CDR3 protein. The repertoire holds roughly 1,500,000 distinct CDR3 sequences, about 31% seen once, with about 11% in the top ten. This sequence was found in a woman in her 30s in good health. The chain recombines TRBV20-1 with TRBJ2-1; 7 nucleotides match TRBD2. The sample comprised blood. This chain's CDR3 is CSASHWVAGDLEQFF. CDR3 nucleotides: TGCAGTGCTAGTCACTGGGTCGCGGGAGACCTTGAGCAGTTCTTC.